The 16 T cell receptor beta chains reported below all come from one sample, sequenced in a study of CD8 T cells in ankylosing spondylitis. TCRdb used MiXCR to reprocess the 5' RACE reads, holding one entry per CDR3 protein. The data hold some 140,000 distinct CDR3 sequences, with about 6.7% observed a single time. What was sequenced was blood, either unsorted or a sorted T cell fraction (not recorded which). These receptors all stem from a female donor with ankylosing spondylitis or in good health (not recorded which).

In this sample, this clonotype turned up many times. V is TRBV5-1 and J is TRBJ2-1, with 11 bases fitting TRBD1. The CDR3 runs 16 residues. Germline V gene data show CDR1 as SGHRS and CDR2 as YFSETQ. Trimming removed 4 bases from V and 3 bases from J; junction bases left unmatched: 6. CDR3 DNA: TGCGCCAGCAGCCAAAGGACAGGGGGCGACTACAATGAGCAGTTCTTC. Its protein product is CASSQRTGGDYNEQFF.

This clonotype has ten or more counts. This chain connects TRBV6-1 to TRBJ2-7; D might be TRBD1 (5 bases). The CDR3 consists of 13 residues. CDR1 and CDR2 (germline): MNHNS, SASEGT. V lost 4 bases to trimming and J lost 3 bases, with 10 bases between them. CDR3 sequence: CASSAAGIYEQYF. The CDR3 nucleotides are TGTGCCAGCAGTGCCGCAGGGATCTACGAGCAGTACTTC.

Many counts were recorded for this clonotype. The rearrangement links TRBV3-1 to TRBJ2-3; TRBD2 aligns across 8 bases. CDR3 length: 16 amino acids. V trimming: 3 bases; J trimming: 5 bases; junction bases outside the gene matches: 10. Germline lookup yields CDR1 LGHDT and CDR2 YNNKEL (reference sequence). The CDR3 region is CASSQGRRGAGDTQYF. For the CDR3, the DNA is TGTGCCAGCAGCCAGGGCAGGCGGGGGGCCGGAGATACGCAGTATTTT.

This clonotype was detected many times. In DNA, the CDR3 is TGCAGTGCTAGCAAGGGAGGGGCGGCTAATGAAAAACTGTTTTTT. Translation gives CSASKGGAANEKLFF. This rearrangement joins TRBV20-1 to TRBJ1-4, with D maybe TRBD1 (5 bases). Germline assignment: CDR1 DFQATT and CDR2 SNEGSKA (reference sequence). The ends were cut back, 3 bases at V and 3 bases at J, with 14 bases in the middle. CDR3 length: 15 residues.

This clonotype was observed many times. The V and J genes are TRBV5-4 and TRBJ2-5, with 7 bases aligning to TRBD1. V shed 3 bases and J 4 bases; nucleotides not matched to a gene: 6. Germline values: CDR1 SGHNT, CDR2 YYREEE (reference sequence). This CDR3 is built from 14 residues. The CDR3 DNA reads TGTGCCAGCAGCTCCAGACAGGGAATAGAGACCCAGTACTTC. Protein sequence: CASSSRQGIETQYF.

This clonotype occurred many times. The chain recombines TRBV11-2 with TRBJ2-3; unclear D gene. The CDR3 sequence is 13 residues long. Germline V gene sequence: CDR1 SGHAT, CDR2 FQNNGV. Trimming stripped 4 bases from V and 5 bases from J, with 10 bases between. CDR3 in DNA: TGTGCCAGCAGCTCCACGAACGTAGATACGCAGTATTTT. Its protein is CASSSTNVDTQYF.

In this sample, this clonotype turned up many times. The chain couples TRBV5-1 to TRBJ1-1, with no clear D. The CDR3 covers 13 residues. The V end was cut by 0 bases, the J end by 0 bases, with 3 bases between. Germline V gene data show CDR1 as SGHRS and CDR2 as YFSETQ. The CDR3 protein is CASSLEVNTEAFF. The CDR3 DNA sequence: TGCGCCAGCAGCTTGGAAGTGAACACTGAAGCTTTCTTT.

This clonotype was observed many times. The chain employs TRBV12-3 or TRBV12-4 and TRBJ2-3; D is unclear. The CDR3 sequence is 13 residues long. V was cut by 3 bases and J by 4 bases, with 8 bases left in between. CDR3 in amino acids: CASSFRISDTQYF. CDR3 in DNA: TGTGCCAGCAGTTTTCGGATTTCAGATACGCAGTATTTT.

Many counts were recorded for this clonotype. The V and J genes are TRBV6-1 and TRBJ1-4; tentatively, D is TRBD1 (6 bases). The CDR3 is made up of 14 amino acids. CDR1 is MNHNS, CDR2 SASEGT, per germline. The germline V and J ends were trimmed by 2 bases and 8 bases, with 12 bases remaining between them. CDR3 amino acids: CASSELDSREKLFF. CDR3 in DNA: TGTGCCAGCAGTGAACTGGACAGCAGAGAAAAACTGTTTTTT.

CDR3 region: CASSSGVSYEQYF. For the CDR3, the DNA is TGTGCCAGCAGCTCAGGGGTCTCCTACGAGCAGTACTTC. The V gene is TRBV7-9, the J gene TRBJ2-7, with TRBD1 as a possible D gene (6 bases). The germline CDR1 and CDR2 sequences are SEHNR and FQNEAQ (reference sequence). The CDR3 has 13 amino acids. Trimming took 4 bases from V and 0 from J, leaving 7 bases between them.

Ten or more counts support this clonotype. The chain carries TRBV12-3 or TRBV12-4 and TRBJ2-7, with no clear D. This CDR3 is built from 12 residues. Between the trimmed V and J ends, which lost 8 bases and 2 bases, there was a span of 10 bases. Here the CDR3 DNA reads TGTGCCAGCGGAATTACGACCTACGAGCAGTACTTC. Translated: CASGITTYEQYF.

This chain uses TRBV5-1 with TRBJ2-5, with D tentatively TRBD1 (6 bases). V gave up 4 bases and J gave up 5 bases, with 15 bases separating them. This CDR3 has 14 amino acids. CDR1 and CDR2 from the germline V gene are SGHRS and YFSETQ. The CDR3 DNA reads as TGCGCCAGCAGCCTAACAGGGACCGGGGAGACCCAGTACTTC. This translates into CASSLTGTGETQYF.

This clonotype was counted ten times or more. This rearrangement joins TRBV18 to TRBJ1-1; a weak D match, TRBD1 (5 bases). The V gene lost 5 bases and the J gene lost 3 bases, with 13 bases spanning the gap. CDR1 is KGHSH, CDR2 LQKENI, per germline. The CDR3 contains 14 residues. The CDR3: CASSSGTEYTEAFF. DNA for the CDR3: TGTGCCAGCTCATCCGGGACTGAATACACTGAAGCTTTCTTT.

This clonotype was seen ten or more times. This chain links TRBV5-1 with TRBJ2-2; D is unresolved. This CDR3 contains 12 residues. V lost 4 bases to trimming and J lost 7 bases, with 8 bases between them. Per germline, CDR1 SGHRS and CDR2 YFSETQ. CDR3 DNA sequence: TGCGCCAGCAGCCTTGGGGTCGGGGAGCTGTTTTTT. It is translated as CASSLGVGELFF.

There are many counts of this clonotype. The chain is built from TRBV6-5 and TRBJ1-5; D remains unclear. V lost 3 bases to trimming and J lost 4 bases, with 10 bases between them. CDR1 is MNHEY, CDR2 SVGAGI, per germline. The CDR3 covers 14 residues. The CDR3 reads CASSYRRKNQPQHF. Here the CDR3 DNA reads TGTGCCAGCAGTTATCGGCGGAAAAATCAGCCCCAGCATTTT.

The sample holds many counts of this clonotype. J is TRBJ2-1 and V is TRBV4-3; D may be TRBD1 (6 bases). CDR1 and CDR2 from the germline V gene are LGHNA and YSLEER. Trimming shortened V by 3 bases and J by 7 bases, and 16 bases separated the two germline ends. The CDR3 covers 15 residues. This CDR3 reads CASSHLGAAFNEQFF. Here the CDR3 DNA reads TGCGCCAGCAGCCATCTGGGGGCGGCCTTTAATGAGCAGTTCTTC.